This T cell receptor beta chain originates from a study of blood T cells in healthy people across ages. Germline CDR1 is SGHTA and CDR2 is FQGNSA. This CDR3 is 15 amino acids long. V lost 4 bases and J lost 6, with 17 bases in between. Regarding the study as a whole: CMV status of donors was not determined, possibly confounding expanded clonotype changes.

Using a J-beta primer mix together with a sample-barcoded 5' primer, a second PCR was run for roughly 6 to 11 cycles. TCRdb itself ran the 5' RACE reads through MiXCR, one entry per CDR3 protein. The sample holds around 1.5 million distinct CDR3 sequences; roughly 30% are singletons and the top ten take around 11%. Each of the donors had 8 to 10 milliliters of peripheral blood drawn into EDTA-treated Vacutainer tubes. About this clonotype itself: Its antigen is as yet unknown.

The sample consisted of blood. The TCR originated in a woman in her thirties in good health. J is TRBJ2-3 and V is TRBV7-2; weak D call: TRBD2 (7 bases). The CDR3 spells CASSSLGGGMDTQYF. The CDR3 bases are TGTGCCAGCAGCTCGCTCGGCGGGGGCATGGATACGCAGTATTTT.